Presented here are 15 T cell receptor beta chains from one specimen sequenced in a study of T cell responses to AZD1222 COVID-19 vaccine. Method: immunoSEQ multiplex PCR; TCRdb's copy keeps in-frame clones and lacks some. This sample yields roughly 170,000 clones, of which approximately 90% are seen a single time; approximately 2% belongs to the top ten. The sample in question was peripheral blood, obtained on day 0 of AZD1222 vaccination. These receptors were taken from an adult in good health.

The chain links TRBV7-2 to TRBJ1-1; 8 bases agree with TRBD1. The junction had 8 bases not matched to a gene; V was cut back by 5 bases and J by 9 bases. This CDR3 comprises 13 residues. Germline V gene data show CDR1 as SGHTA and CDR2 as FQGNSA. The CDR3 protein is CASSPGRTGKAFF. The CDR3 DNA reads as TGTGCCAGCAGCCCAGGCCGGACAGGGAAAGCTTTCTTT.

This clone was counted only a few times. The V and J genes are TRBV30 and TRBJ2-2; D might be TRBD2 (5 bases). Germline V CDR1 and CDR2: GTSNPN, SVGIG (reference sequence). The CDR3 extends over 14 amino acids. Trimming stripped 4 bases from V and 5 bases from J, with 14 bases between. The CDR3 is CAWKPVTGTGELFF. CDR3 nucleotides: TGTGCCTGGAAGCCCGTTACGGGGACCGGGGAGCTGTTTTTT. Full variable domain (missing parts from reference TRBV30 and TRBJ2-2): SQTIHQWPATLVQPVGSPLSLECTVEGTSNPNLYWYRQAAGRGLQLLFYSVGIGQISSEVPQNLSASRPQDRQFILSSKKLLLSDSGFYLCAWKPVTGTGELFFGEGSRLTVL.

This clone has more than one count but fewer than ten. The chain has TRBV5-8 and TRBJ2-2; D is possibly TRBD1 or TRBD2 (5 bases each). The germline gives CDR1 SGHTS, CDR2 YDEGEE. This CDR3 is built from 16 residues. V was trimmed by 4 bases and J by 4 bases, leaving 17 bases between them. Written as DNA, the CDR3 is TGTGCCAGCAGCCCACGTCAGGGAGCGACCACCGGGGAGCTGTTTTTT. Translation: CASSPRQGATTGELFF.

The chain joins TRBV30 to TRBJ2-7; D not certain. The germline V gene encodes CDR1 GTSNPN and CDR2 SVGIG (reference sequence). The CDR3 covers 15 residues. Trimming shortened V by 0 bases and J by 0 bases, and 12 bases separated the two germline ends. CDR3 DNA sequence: TGTGCCTGGAGTGTACTAATGGGATCCTCCTACGAGCAGTACTTC. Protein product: CAWSVLMGSSYEQYF.

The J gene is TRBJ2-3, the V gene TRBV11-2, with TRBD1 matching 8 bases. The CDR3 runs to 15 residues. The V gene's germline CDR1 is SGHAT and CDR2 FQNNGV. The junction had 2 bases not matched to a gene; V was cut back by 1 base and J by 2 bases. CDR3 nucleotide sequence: TGTGCCAGCAGCTTAGCTCAGGGGGCCACAGATACGCAGTATTTT. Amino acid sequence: CASSLAQGATDTQYF.

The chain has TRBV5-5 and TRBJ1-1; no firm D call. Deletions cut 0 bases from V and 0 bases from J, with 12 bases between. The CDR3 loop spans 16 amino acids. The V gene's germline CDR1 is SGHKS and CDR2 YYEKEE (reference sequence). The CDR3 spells CASSLAPASLNTEAFF. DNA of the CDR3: TGTGCCAGCAGCTTGGCCCCCGCGTCCCTGAACACTGAAGCTTTCTTT. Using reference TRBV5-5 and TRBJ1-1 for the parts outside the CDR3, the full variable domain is DAGVTQSPTHLIKTRGQQVTLRCSPISGHKSVSWYQQVLGQGPQFIFQYYEKEERGRGNFPDRFSARQFPNYSSELNVNALLLGDSALYLCASSLAPASLNTEAFFGQGTRLTVV.

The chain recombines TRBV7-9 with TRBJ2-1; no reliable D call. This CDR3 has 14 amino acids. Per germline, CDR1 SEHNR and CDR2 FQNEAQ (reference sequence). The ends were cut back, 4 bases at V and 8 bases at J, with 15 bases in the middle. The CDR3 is CASSSPLTRDEQFF. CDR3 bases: TGTGCCAGCAGCTCACCCTTAACTCGGGATGAGCAGTTCTTC.

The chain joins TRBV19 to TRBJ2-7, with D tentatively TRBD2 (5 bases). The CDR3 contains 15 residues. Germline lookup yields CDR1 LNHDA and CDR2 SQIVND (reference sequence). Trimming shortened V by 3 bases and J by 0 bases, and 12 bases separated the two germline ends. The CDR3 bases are TGTGCCAGTAGTATGGGGAGCGACTCCTCCTACGAGCAGTACTTC. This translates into CASSMGSDSSYEQYF.

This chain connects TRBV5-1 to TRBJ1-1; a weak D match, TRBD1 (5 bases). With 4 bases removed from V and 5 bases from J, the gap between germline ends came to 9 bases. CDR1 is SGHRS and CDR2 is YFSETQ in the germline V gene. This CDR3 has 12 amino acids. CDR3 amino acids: CASSPGRTEAFF. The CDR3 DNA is TGCGCCAGCAGCCCGGGACGGACTGAAGCTTTCTTT.

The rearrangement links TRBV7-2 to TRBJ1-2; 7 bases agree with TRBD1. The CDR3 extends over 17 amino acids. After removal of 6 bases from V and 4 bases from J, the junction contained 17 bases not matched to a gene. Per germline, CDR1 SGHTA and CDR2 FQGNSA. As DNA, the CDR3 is TGTGCCAGCAGTAAACCGCCGGGACAGAGATCCTTCTATGGCTACACCTTC. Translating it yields CASSKPPGQRSFYGYTF.

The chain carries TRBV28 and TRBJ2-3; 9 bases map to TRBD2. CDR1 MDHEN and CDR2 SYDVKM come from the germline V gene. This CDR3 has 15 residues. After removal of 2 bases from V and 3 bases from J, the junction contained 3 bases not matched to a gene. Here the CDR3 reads CASSLGGGATDTQYF. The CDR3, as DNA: TGTGCCAGCAGTTTAGGCGGGGGGGCAACAGATACGCAGTATTTT.

The DNA for the CDR3 is TGTGCCAGCAGCACACAGGAAAAACTGTTTTTT. It yields the protein CASSTQEKLFF. This chain links TRBV7-9 with TRBJ1-4; unclear D gene. V was cut by 5 bases and J by 8 bases, with 6 bases left in between. Germline V gene data show CDR1 as SEHNR and CDR2 as FQNEAQ (reference sequence). There are 11 residues in the CDR3.

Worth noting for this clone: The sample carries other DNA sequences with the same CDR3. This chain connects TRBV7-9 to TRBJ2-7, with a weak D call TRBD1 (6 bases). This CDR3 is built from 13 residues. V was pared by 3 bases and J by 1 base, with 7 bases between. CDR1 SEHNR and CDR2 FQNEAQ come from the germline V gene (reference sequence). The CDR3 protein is CASSLGASYEQYF. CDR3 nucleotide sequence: TGTGCCAGCAGCTTGGGGGCGTCCTACGAGCAGTACTTC.

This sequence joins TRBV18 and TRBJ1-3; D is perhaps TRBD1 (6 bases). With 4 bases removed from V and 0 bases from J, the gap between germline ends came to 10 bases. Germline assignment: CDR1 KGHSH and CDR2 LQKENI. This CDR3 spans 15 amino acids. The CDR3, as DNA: TGTGCCAGCTCACTCCGGGACATCTCTGGAAACACCATATATTTT. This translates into CASSLRDISGNTIYF.

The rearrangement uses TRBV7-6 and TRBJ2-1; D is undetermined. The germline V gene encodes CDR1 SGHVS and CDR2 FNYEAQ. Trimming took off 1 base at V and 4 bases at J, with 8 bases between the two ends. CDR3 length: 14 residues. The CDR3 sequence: CASSLEVEYNEQFF. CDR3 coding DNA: TGTGCCAGCAGCTTAGAGGTAGAATACAATGAGCAGTTCTTC.